This T cell receptor (beta chain) was identified during a study of OX40 agonist ivuxolimab in advanced cancers. Study-level findings and limits: Antigens targeted by the expanded peripheral T cells were not determined. Partial responders treated at 0.1-3.0 mg/kg exhibited clonal expansion among the lowest measured.

This clone has only a few counts. Its matching antigen is unknown. With 6 bases removed from V and 5 bases from J, the gap between germline ends came to 8 bases. This CDR3 has 12 amino acids. CDR1 LNHDA and CDR2 SQIVND come from the germline V gene (reference sequence). The assay was immunoSEQ multiplex PCR, and TCRdb's table has in-frame clones only and misses some. The table records some 80,000 clones, approximately 95% of them present only once. The sequence derives from an adult with an advanced solid tumor such as melanoma, head and neck, liver or kidney cancer. The sample consisted of CD4+ or CD8+ T cells sorted from blood, taken in a trial of the OX40 agonist ivuxolimab. The chain is built from TRBV19 and TRBJ1-5; no clear D gene. CDR3 coding DNA: TGTGCCAGTAGCCACCTTGATCAGCCCCAGCATTTT. This gives the protein CASSHLDQPQHF.